This T cell receptor beta chain was captured in a study of human thymus T cells. Findings and caveats of the study: Unrelated people showed highly overlapping thymic repertoires, related research reported. V and J genes seemed to be used with bias in thymic and blood repertoires.

Data came from immunoSEQ multiplex PCR; TCRdb stores just in-frame clones and leaves some out. Seen here are roughly 130,000 clones, over 85% observed once, and the top ten hold around 0.024%. Resections from corrective heart surgery supplied the thymus tissue. Corrective surgery for congenital heart defects was being performed on the healthy Finnish infants who were the donors. As regards this clone: Antigen: not known.

CDR1 is SEHNR and CDR2 is FQNEAQ in the germline V gene (reference sequence). The CDR3 runs 16 residues. With 2 bases removed from V and 5 bases from J, the gap between germline ends came to 19 bases. The receptor's source is a boy in the first two years of life with a congenital heart defect but otherwise immunologically healthy. The chain has TRBV7-9 and TRBJ2-7; perhaps TRBD1 as D (6 bases). The sequenced sample was thymus tissue. DNA for the CDR3: TGTGCCAGCAGCTTAAGTCTTAGGCAGCCAGGGGACGAGCAGTACTTC. It is translated as CASSLSLRQPGDEQYF.